This T cell receptor beta chain is from a study of blood T cell repertoires in COVID-19. Clones were read by immunoSEQ multiplex PCR, and TCRdb kept only the in-frame ones, dropping some. The data contain approximately 210,000 clones, around 80% of them singletons. CDR1 and CDR2 (germline): SGHRS, YFSETQ. Trimming took off 0 bases at V and 0 bases at J, with 7 bases between the two ends. This CDR3 spans 16 amino acids. The chain is built from TRBV5-1 and TRBJ1-6; D not certain. Sequenced sample: peripheral blood. This clonotype was obtained from a man in his fifties with active or convalescent COVID-19. The CDR3 sequence is CASSLGLSSYNSPLHF. The CDR3 DNA follows: TGCGCCAGCAGCTTGGGACTGAGCTCCTATAATTCACCCCTCCACTTT.